A selection of T cell receptor beta chains follows, all from one sample in a study of blood T cell repertoires in COVID-19. The method was immunoSEQ multiplex PCR; TCRdb's version includes in-frame clones alone and lacks a portion of them. The data hold around 300,000 clones, with 86% observed a single time. Sample: peripheral blood. The receptors derive from a woman aged 25 to 39 with active or convalescent COVID-19. The CDR3 runs from the conserved cysteine through the conserved F or W. Fields, in order: V gene, J gene, D gene, clone size, CDR3 DNA, CDR3 protein. The D gene is left open where the match is weak. Size is omitted from some rows. Given values are once, few, many or a class for expanded clones.

TRBV5-5	TRBJ1-6	.	.	TGTGCCAGCAGCTTGCATGCAGGGATTAATTCACCCCTCCACTTT	CASSLHAGINSPLHF
TRBV18	TRBJ2-3	.	.	TGTGCCAGCTCACCACGGGGGGACCCCACAGATACGCAGTATTTT	CASSPRGDPTDTQYF
TRBV4-1	TRBJ2-2	TRBD2	.	TGCGCCAGCAGCCAAGTTCCTAGCGGGGGCCAAAACACCGGGGAGCTGTTTTTT	CASSQVPSGGQNTGELFF
TRBV12-3/TRBV12-4	TRBJ1-5	.	.	TGTGCCAGCAGTTTACATTTCAATCAGCCCCAGCATTTT	CASSLHFNQPQHF
TRBV5-1	TRBJ2-2	TRBD2	.	TGCGCCAGCAGCGGAATAGCCCAACTAGCGGGGGGATCCGGGGAGCTGTTTTTT	CASSGIAQLAGGSGELFF
TRBV4-2	TRBJ2-5	TRBD2	few	TGTGCCAGCAGCCGACATAGACCGGGACTAGCGGGGGGTATGGCGGAGACCCAGTACTTC	CASSRHRPGLAGGMAETQYF
TRBV19	TRBJ2-6	.	few	TGTGCCAGTAGTGCTTCATCCCCAGGGAGGGCCAACGTCCTGACTTTC	CASSASSPGRANVLTF
TRBV5-6	TRBJ2-1	TRBD1	.	TGTGCCAGCAGCCAGGGGGCAGCCCCTTACAATGAGCAGTTCTTC	CASSQGAAPYNEQFF
TRBV27	TRBJ1-1	.	.	TGTGCCAGCAGTTTGCGGAGGGGAGGAAACACTGAAGCTTTCTTT	CASSLRRGGNTEAFF
TRBV10-1	TRBJ2-2	TRBD1	.	TGCGCCAGCATGGACAGGGCCACCGGGGAGCTGTTTTTT	CASMDRATGELFF
TRBV12-3/TRBV12-4	TRBJ1-2	.	.	TGTGCCACCGCCCCCGGGAGATCCGATGGCTACACCTTC	CATAPGRSDGYTF
TRBV7-8	TRBJ1-2	TRBD1	.	TGTGCCAGCAGCTTAGCTGGGGGACAGGGTGGAATTTACTATGGCTACACCTTC	CASSLAGGQGGIYYGYTF
TRBV19	TRBJ2-1	.	.	TGTGCCAGTAGTATTCAGCGGGCCCCTTACAATGAGCAGTTCTTC	CASSIQRAPYNEQFF
TRBV3-1/TRBV3-2	TRBJ1-2	.	.	TGTGCCAGCAGCCGTACGAGGACTCGCTTCGCCTATGGCTACACCTTC	CASSRTRTRFAYGYTF
TRBV5-6	TRBJ1-5	TRBD1	.	TGTGCCAGCAGCCTCCTAGGGACAGGCAATCAGCCCCAGCATTTT	CASSLLGTGNQPQHF
TRBV30	TRBJ1-5	.	.	TGTGCCTGGAGTGTAAGTGGTAGTAGCAATCAGCCCCAGCATTTT	CAWSVSGSSNQPQHF
TRBV15	TRBJ1-3	.	.	TGTGCCACCAGCAGAGAAGTAGGGAGGAGCTCTGGAAACACCATATATTTT	CATSREVGRSSGNTIYF
TRBV19	TRBJ1-5	TRBD1	.	TGTGCCAGTAGTATAGTTAGGACAGGGGGTTTGGTTCAGCCCCAGCATTTT	CASSIVRTGGLVQPQHF
TRBV30	TRBJ2-7	TRBD1	.	TGTGCCTGGAGTGTAAGGTCTGGGACAGTCTACGAGCAGTACTTC	CAWSVRSGTVYEQYF
TRBV6-1	TRBJ2-1	TRBD2	.	TGTGCCAGCAGTGAAAGCGTCGGGGACTACTTTGTTGGTGAGCAGTTCTTC	CASSESVGDYFVGEQFF
TRBV9	TRBJ2-1	.	.	TGTGCCAGCAGCGTAGCTACGAGATACAATGAGCAGTTCTTC	CASSVATRYNEQFF
TRBV9	TRBJ2-3	TRBD2	.	TGTGCCAGCAGCGCCTCGTTGAGCGGGGGGTTAGATACGCAGTATTTT	CASSASLSGGLDTQYF
TRBV28	TRBJ1-6	.	.	TGTGCCAGCAGTTTACCAGGTTCACCCCTCCACTTT	CASSLPGSPLHF
TRBV20-1	TRBJ1-1	TRBD1	.	TGCAGTGCTAGTTTATCAGGGGGCACTGAAGCTTTCTTT	CSASLSGGTEAFF
TRBV7-8	TRBJ2-2	TRBD1	.	TGTGCCAGCAGCCCACAGGGGTTGCACACCGGGGAGCTGTTTTTT	CASSPQGLHTGELFF
TRBV27	TRBJ2-7	TRBD1	.	TGTGCCAGCAGTCAGGGGGCCCATTTTTTCCACGAGCAGTACTTC	CASSQGAHFFHEQYF
TRBV5-6	TRBJ2-2	TRBD1	.	TGTGCCAGCGGACAGGACTATTGGGACAGGGGGCGCGGCGCCGGGGAGCTGTTTTTT	CASGQDYWDRGRGAGELFF
TRBV3-1/TRBV3-2	TRBJ1-2	TRBD1	few	TGTGCCAGCAGCCTAGGGGACAGTCGGGGCTATGGCTACACCTTC	CASSLGDSRGYGYTF
TRBV6-6	TRBJ1-1	.	.	TGTGCCAGCAGTTACTCGGGAGCGAACACTGAAGCTTTCTTT	CASSYSGANTEAFF
TRBV18	TRBJ2-6	.	.	TGTGCCAGCTCGGAATGGGGCAGGGAACGTGAGGGGGCCAACGTCCTGACTTTC	CASSEWGREREGANVLTF
TRBV10-2	TRBJ1-5	TRBD1	.	TGCGCCAGCAGCACAGGGGGCGGAGGTCAGCCCCAGCATTTT	CASSTGGGGQPQHF
TRBV6-6	TRBJ1-1	TRBD1	.	TGTGCCAGCAGTTACTGGACAGGGGTTGAGGCTGAAGCTTTCTTT	CASSYWTGVEAEAFF
TRBV28	TRBJ2-7	.	once	TGTGCCAGCAGTTTACGTTCCAGGGTCTACGAGCAGTACTTC	CASSLRSRVYEQYF
TRBV30	TRBJ2-3	TRBD2	.	TGTGCCTGGAGTGGAATAGCGGGGGGGAGACTAGATACGCAGTATTTT	CAWSGIAGGRLDTQYF
TRBV10-1	TRBJ2-3	.	once	TGCGCCAGCAGTGAGTCGTACTATTCTAGCACAGATACGCAGTATTTT	CASSESYYSSTDTQYF
TRBV3-1/TRBV3-2	TRBJ1-2	.	.	TGTGCCAGCAGGGACAATCAAGGGGTAAACTATGGCTACACCTTC	CASRDNQGVNYGYTF
TRBV6-2/TRBV6-3	TRBJ2-7	.	.	TGTGCCAGCAGTTACTCGAAACGGGGTAGAACCGACGAGCAGTACTTC	CASSYSKRGRTDEQYF
TRBV7-2	TRBJ2-5	TRBD1	.	TGTGCCAGCAGCTTAGGAAGGGGGCGAGAGACCCAGTACTTC	CASSLGRGRETQYF
TRBV29-1	TRBJ1-1	.	.	TGCAGCTCAAGAATAACAGGGCTATACACTGAAGCTTTCTTT	CSSRITGLYTEAFF